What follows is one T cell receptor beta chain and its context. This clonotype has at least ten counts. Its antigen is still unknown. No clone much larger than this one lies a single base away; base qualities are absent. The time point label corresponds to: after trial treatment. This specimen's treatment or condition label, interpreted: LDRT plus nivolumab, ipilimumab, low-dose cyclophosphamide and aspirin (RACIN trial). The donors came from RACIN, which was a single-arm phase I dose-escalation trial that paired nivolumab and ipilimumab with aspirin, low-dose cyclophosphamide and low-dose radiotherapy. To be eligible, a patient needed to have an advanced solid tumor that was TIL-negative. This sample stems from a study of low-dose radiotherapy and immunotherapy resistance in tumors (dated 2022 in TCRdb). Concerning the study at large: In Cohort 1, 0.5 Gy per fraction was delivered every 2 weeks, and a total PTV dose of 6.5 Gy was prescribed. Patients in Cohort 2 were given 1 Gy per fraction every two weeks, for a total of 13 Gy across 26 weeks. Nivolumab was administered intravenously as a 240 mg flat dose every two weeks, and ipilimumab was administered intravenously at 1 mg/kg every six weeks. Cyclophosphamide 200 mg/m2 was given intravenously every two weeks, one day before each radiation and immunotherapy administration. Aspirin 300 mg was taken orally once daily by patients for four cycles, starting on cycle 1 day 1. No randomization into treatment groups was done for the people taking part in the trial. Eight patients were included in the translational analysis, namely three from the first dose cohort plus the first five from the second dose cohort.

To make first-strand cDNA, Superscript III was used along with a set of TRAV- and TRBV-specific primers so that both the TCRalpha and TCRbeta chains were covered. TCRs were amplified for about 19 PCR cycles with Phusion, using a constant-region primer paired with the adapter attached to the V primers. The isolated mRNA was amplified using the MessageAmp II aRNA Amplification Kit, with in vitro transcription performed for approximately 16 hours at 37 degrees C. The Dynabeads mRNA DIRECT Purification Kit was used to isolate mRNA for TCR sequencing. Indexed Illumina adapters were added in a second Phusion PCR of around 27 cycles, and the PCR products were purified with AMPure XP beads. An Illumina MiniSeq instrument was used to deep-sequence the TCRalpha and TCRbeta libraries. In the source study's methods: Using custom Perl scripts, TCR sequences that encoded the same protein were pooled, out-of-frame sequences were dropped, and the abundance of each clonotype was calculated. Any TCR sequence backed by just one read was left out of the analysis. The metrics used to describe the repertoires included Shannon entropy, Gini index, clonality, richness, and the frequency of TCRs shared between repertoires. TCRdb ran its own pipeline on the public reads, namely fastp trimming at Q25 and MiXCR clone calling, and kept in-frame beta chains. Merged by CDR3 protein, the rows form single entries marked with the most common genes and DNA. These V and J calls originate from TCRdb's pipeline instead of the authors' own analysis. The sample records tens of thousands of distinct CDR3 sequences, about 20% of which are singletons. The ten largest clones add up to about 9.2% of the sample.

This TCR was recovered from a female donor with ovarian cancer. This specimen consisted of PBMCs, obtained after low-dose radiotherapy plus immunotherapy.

Read as DNA, the sequence is TGTGCCAGCAGTTACTCGGGATCCTACGAGCAGTACTTC. This is translated as CASSYSGSYEQYF. In this chain, TRBV6-5 is recombined with TRBJ2-7; the D gene cannot be resolved reliably. The junction shows trimming of 0 bases on V and 1 base on J, plus 4 bases between the germline ends. The germline V gene provides CDR1 MNHEY and CDR2 SVGAGI. Including cysteine and phenylalanine, the CDR3 has 13 amino acids. Just CDR3 DNA is preserved here, 39 bases in frame from base 1.